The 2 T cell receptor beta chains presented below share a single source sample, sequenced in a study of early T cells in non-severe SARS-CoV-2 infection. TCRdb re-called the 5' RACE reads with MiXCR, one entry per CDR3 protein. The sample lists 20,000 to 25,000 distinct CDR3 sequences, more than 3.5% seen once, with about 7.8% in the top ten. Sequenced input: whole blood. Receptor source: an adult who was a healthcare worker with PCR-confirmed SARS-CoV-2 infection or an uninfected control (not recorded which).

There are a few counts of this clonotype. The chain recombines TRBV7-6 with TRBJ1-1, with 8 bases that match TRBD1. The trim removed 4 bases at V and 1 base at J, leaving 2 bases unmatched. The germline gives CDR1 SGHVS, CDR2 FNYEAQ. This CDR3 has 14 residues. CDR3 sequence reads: CASSYQGANTEAFF. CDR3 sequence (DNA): TGTGCCAGCAGCTATCAGGGGGCGAACACTGAAGCTTTCTTT.

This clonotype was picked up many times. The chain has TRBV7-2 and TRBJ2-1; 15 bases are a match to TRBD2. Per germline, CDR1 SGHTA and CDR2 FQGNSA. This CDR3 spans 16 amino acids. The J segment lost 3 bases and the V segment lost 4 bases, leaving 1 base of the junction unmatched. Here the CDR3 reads CASSSGLAGGYNEQFF. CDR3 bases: TGTGCCAGCAGCTCGGGACTAGCGGGGGGCTACAATGAGCAGTTCTTC.